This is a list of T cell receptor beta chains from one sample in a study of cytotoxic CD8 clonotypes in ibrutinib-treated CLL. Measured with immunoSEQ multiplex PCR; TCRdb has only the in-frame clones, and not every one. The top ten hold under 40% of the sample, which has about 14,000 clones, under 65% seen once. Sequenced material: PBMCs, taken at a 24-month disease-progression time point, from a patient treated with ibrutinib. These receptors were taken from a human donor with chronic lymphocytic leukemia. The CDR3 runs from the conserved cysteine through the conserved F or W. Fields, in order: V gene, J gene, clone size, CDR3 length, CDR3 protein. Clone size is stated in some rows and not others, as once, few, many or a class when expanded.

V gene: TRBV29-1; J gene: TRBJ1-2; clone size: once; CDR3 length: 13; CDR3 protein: CSVSGEGNYGYTF
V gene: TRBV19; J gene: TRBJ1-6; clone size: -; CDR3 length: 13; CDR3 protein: CASSESYNSPLHF
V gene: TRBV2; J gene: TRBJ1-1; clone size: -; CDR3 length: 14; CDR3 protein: CASYRPGTGTEAFF
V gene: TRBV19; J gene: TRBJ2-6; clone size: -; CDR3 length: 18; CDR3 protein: CASSTPTGLYSGANVLTF
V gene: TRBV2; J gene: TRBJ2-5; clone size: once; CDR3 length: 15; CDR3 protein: CASSEARGGPETQYF
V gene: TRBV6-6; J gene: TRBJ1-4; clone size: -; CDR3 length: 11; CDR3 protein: CASSENEKLFF
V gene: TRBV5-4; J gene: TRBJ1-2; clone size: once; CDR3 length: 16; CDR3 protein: CASSADIEGQGYGYTF
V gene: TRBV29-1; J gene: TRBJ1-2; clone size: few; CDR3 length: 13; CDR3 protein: CSAARTPNYGYTF
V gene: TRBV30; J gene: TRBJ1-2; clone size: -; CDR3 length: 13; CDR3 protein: CAWRAGVGYGYTF
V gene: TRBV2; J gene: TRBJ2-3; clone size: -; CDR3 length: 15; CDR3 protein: CASSAGPHSTDTQYF
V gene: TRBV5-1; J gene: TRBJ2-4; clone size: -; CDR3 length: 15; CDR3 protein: CAESWGGESKNIQYF
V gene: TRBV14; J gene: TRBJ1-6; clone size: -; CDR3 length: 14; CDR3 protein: CASSQGLRNSPLHF
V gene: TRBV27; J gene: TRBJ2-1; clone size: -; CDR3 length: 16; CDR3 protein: CASSLSSGWRYNEQFF
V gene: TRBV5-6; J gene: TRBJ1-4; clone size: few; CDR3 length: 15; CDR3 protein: CASSPQGGRAEKLFF
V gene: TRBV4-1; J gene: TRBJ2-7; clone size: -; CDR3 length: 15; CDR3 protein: CASSQYATSTYEQYF
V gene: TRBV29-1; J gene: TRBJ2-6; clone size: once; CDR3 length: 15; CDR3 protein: CSVEGEVSGANVLTF
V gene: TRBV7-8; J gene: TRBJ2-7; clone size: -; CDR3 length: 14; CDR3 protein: CASRFRDFSEEQYF
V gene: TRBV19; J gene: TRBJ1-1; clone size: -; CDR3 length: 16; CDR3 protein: CASSIDPLAGNTEAFF
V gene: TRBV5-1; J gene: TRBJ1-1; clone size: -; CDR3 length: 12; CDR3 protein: CASSLGTEKAFF
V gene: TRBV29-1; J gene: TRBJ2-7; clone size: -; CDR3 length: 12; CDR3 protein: CSVIDEGYEQYF
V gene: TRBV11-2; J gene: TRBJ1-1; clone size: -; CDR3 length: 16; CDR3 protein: CASSLDRQGVNTEAFF
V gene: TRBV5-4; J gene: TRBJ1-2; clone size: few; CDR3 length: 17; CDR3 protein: CASSWTADVAWEYGYTF
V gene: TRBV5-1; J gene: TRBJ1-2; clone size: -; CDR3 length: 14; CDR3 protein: CASSLVSGEGGYTF
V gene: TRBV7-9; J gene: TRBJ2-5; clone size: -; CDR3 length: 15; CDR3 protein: CASSLGAAFQETQYF
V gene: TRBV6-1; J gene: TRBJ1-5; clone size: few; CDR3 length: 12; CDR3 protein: CASSEVNEPQHF
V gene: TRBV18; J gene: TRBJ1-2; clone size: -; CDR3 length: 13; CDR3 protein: CASSPGTPSGYTF
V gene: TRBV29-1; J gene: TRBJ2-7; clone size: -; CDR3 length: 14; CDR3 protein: CSVEDLTQGGEQYF
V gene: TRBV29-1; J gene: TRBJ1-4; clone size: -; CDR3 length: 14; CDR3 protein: CSVVRVDANEKLFF
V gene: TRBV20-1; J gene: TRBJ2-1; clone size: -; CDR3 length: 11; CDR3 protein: CSALQGPYQFF
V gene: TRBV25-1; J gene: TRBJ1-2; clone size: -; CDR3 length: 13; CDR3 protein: CASSETGASGYTF
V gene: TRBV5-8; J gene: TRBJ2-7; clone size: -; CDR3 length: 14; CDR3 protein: CASSSLAGDDEQYF
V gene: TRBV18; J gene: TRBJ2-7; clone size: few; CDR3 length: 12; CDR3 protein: CASSSDRGEQYF
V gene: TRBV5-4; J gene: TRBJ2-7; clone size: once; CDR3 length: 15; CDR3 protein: CASSPPGSRSYEQYF
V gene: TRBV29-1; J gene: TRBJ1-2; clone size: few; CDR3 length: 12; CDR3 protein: CSVRGESTGYTF
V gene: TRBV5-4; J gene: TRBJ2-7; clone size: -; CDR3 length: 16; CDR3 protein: CASGGQGQGATYEQYF
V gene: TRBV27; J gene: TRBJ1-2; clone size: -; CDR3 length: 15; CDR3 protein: CASSLSPTANYGYTF
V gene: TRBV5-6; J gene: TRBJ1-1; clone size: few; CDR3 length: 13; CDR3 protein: CASSLYRDTEAFF